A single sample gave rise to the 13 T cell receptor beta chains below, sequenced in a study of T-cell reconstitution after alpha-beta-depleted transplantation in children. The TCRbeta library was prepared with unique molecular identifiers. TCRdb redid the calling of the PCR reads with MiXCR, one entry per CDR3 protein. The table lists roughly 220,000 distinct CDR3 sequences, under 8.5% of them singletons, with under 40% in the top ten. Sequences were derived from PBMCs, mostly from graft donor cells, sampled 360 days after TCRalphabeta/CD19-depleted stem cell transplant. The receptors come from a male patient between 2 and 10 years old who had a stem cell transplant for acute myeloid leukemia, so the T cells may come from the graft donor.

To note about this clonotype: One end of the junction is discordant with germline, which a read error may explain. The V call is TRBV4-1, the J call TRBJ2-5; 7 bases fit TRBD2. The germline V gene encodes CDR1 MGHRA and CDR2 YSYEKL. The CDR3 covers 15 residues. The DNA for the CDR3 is TGCGCCAGCAGCCAAGATGGGGGGGTACAAGAGACCCAGTGCTTC. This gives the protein CASSQDGGVQETQCF.

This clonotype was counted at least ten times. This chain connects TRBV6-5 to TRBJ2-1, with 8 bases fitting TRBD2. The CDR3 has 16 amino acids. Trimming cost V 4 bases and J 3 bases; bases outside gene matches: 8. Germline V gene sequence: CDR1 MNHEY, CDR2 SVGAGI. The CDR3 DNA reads TGTGCCAGCAGTTCCCTACTAGCGGATCACTACAATGAGCAGTTCTTC. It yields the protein CASSSLLADHYNEQFF.

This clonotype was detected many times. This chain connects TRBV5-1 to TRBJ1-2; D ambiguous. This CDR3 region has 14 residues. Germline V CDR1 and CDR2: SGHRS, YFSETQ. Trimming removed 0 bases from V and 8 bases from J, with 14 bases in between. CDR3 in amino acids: CASSLVSPSDGYTF. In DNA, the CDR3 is TGCGCCAGCAGCTTGGTTAGCCCCTCGGACGGCTACACCTTC. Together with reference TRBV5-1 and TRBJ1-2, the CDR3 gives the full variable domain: KAGVTQTPRYLIKTRGQQVTLSCSPISGHRSVSWYQQTPGQGLQFLFEYFSETQRNKGNFPGRFSGRQFSNSRSEMNVSTLELGDSALYLCASSLVSPSDGYTFGSGTRLTVV.

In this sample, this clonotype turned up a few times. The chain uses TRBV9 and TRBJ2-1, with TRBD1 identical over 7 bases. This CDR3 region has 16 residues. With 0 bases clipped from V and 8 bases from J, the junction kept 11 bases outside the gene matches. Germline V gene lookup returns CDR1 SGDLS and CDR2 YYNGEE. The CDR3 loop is CASSVEEGGPGHEQFF. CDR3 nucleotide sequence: TGTGCCAGCAGCGTAGAGGAAGGGGGCCCCGGGCATGAGCAGTTCTTC.

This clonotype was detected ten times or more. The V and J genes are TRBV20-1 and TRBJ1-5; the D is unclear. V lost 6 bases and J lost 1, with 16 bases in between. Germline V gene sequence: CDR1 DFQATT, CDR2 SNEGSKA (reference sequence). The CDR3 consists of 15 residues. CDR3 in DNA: TGCAGTGCCTCCCCCCGGGGTAGGAGCAATCAGCCCCAGCATTTT. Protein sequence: CSASPRGRSNQPQHF.

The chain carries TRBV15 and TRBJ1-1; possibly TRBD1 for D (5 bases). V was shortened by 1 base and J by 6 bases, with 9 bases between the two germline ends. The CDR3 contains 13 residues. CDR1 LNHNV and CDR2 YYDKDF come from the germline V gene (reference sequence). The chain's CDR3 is CATSRGGVSEAFF. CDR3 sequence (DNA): TGTGCCACCAGCAGAGGGGGGGTGTCTGAAGCTTTCTTT.

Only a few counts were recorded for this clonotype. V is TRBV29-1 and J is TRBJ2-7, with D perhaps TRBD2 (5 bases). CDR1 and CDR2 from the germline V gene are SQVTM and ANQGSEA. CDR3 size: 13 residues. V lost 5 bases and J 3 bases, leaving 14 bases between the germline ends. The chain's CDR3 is CSVWSGKNYEQYF. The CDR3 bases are TGCAGCGTTTGGTCCGGGAAAAACTACGAGCAGTACTTC.

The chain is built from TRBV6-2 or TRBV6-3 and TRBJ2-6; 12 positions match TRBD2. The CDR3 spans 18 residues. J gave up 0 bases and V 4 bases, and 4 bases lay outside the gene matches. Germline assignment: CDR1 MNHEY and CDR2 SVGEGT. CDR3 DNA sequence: TGTGCCAGCAGTTTGACTAGCGGGAGAGTCTCTGGGGCCAACGTCCTGACTTTC. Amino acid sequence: CASSLTSGRVSGANVLTF.

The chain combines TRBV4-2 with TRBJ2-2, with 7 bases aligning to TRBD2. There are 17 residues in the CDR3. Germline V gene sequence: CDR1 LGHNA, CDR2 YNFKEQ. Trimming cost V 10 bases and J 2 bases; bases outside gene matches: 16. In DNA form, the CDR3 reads TGTGCCATGGGCAAGGGGCCTGGGGGGGGAAACACCGGGGAGCTGTTTTTT. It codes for CAMGKGPGGGNTGELFF.

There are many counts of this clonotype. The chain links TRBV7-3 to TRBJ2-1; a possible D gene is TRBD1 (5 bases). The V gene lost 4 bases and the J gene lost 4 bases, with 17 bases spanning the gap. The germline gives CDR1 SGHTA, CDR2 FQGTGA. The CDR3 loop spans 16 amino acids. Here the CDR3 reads CASSSQGAPAYNEQFF. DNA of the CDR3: TGTGCCAGCAGCTCCCAGGGCGCTCCTGCTTACAATGAGCAGTTCTTC.

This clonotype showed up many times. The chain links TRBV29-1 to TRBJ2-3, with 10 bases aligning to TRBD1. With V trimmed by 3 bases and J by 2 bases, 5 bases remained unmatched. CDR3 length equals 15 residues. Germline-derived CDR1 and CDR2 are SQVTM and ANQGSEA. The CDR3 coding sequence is TGCAGCGTTGATTCCGGGACAGGGGACACAGATACGCAGTATTTT. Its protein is CSVDSGTGDTDTQYF.

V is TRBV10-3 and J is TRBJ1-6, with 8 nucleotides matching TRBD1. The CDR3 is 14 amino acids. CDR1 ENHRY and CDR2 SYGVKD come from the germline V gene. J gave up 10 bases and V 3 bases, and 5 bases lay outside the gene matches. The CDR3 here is CAISDQQGGSPLHF. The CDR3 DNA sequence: TGTGCCATCAGTGATCAACAGGGGGGCTCACCCCTCCACTTT.

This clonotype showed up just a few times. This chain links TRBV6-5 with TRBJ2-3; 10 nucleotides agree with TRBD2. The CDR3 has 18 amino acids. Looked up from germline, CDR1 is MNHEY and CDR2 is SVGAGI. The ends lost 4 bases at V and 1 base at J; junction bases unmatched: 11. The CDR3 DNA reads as TGTGCCAGCAGTTTTCGGCCAGCGGGGGGGCGTGGCACAGATACGCAGTATTTT. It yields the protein CASSFRPAGGRGTDTQYF.